Presented here are 25 T cell receptor beta chains from one specimen sequenced in a study of cytomegalovirus exposure and HLA in healthy donors. Vbeta (60) and Jbeta (13) primers were used in the PCR. The assay was immunoSEQ multiplex PCR, and TCRdb's table has in-frame clones only and misses some. The table records around 130,000 clones, about 74% of them present only once. The material sequenced was PBMCs. These receptors came from a man aged 40-50 years in good health and CMV-seropositive.

This sequence joins TRBV18 and TRBJ2-1; tentatively, D is TRBD2 (5 bases). Germline V gives CDR1 KGHSH, CDR2 LQKENI. V lost 3 bases and J lost 4, with 10 bases in between. The CDR3 spans 14 residues. CDR3 DNA sequence: TGTGCCAGCTCACCCGGACTCATTTACAATGAGCAGTTCTTC. Its translation is CASSPGLIYNEQFF.

This chain uses TRBV27 with TRBJ1-5; D gene ambiguous. This CDR3 is built from 12 residues. Deletions cut 3 bases from V and 6 bases from J, with 6 bases between. Germline V gene sequence: CDR1 MNHEY, CDR2 SMNVEV (reference sequence). DNA for the CDR3: TGTGCCAGCAGTTTTTCGGGTCAGCCCCAGCATTTT. Protein: CASSFSGQPQHF.

The chain uses TRBV6-4 and TRBJ2-1; 11 nucleotides match TRBD2. Germline V gene lookup returns CDR1 MRHNA and CDR2 SNTAGT. Trimming cost V 5 bases and J 9 bases; bases outside gene matches: 6. CDR3 length: 14 residues. This CDR3 reads CASSQLAGVSEQFF. The CDR3 coding sequence is TGTGCCAGCAGTCAACTAGCGGGAGTAAGTGAGCAGTTCTTC.

The chain joins TRBV19 to TRBJ1-5; 10 bases agree with TRBD1. Trimming at V came to 5 bases and at J to 1 base, leaving 5 bases not matched to a gene. Germline CDR1 is LNHDA and CDR2 is SQIVND (reference sequence). CDR3 size: 16 residues. The CDR3 region is CASSRQGAESNQPQHF. Written as DNA, the CDR3 is TGTGCCAGTAGTCGACAGGGGGCAGAGAGCAATCAGCCCCAGCATTTT. Supplemented by reference TRBV19 and TRBJ1-5, the full variable domain reads DGGITQSPKYLFRKEGQNVTLSCEQNLNHDAMYWYRQDPGQGLRLIYYSQIVNDFQKGDIAEGYSVSREKKESFPLTVTSAQKNPTAFYLCASSRQGAESNQPQHFGDGTRLSIL.

In its sample, this clone was seen a few times. This sequence joins TRBV6-6 and TRBJ1-6, with 7 nucleotides matching TRBD1. Germline V gene lookup returns CDR1 MNHNY and CDR2 SVGAGI (reference sequence). CDR3 length equals 14 residues. V was clipped by 8 bases and J by 6 bases; unmatched bases: 7. This CDR3 reads CASHPRDSNSPLHF. For the CDR3, the DNA is TGTGCCAGCCACCCCCGGGACAGTAATTCACCCCTCCACTTT.

The chain has TRBV13 and TRBJ2-1, with 12 bases aligning to TRBD2. The CDR3 consists of 15 residues. Per the germline V gene, CDR1 is PRHDT and CDR2 is FYEKMQ (reference sequence). Trimming took 2 bases from V and 9 from J; bases not matched to a gene: 5. DNA for the CDR3: TGTGCCAGCAGCTTAAATGGACTAGCGGGGTCTGAGCAGTTCTTC. Protein product: CASSLNGLAGSEQFF.

The chain employs TRBV7-9 and TRBJ2-2; 9 nucleotides agree with TRBD1. This CDR3 spans 16 amino acids. With V trimmed by 3 bases and J by 5 bases, 7 bases remained unmatched. Germline CDR1 SEHNR, CDR2 FQNEAQ (reference sequence). The CDR3 region is CASSLRTGVLTGELFF. DNA for the CDR3: TGTGCCAGCAGCTTGAGGACAGGGGTCTTGACCGGGGAGCTGTTTTTT.

V is TRBV5-1 and J is TRBJ2-1; 9 nucleotides agree with TRBD2. Germline values: CDR1 SGHRS, CDR2 YFSETQ. With V trimmed by 5 bases and J by 4 bases, 7 bases remained unmatched. The CDR3 runs to 15 residues. CDR3 nucleotides: TGCGCCAGCAGTTCGGGACTAGCCGGATACAATGAGCAGTTCTTC. Translated: CASSSGLAGYNEQFF. Using reference TRBV5-1 and TRBJ2-1 for the parts outside the CDR3, the full variable domain is KAGVTQTPRYLIKTRGQQVTLSCSPISGHRSVSWYQQTPGQGLQFLFEYFSETQRNKGNFPGRFSGRQFSNSRSEMNVSTLELGDSALYLCASSSGLAGYNEQFFGPGTRLTVL.

This rearrangement joins TRBV5-6 to TRBJ2-7, with TRBD1 matching over 8 bases. V dropped 5 bases and J dropped 1; count of bases not matched to a gene: 5. This CDR3 has 14 amino acids. Germline lookup yields CDR1 SGHDT and CDR2 YYEEEE. The CDR3 spells CASSPGGNSYEQYF. The DNA of the CDR3 is TGTGCCAGCAGTCCAGGGGGCAATTCCTACGAGCAGTACTTC. Together with reference TRBV5-6 and TRBJ2-7, the CDR3 gives the full variable domain: DAGVTQSPTHLIKTRGQQVTLRCSPKSGHDTVSWYQQALGQGPQFIFQYYEEEERQRGNFPDRFSGHQFPNYSSELNVNALLLGDSALYLCASSPGGNSYEQYFGPGTRLTVT.

The J gene is TRBJ1-4, the V gene TRBV10-3; TRBD1 agrees at 10 bases. Germline V gene data show CDR1 as ENHRY and CDR2 as SYGVKD. This CDR3 region has 12 residues. With 11 bases clipped from V and 7 bases from J, the junction kept 4 bases outside the gene matches. Here the CDR3 reads CASRTGGEKLFF. The CDR3, as DNA: TGTGCCTCACGGACAGGGGGTGAAAAACTGTTTTTT.

This chain connects TRBV7-8 to TRBJ1-6; TRBD1 agrees at 10 bases. The length of the CDR3 is 17 residues. Per germline, CDR1 SGHVS and CDR2 FQNEAQ. Trimming cost V 4 bases and J 7 bases; bases outside gene matches: 10. The CDR3 region has the DNA TGTGCCAGCAGCTCCAGACGGGGACAGGGGAGGAATTCACCCCTCCACTTT. As protein: CASSSRRGQGRNSPLHF.

The rearrangement joins TRBV11-2 to TRBJ1-6, with D perhaps TRBD1 (5 bases). Germline V gene sequence: CDR1 SGHAT, CDR2 FQNNGV. The CDR3 totals 16 residues. Trimming removed 4 bases from V and 2 bases from J, with 12 bases in between. The chain's CDR3 is CASSSGRGTYNSPLHF. CDR3 sequence (DNA): TGTGCCAGCAGCTCAGGGAGGGGAACCTATAATTCACCCCTCCACTTT.

The rearrangement uses TRBV27 and TRBJ1-6; perhaps TRBD1 as D (6 bases). V dropped 0 bases and J dropped 9 bases, with 12 bases sitting between them. CDR1 MNHEY and CDR2 SMNVEV come from the germline V gene (reference sequence). The CDR3 spans 15 residues. The CDR3 loop is CASSLSRGGGSPLHF. CDR3 sequence (DNA): TGTGCCAGCAGTTTATCGAGAGGGGGGGGTTCACCCCTCCACTTT.

The V gene is TRBV5-4, the J gene TRBJ2-7; 12 bases match TRBD1. Germline CDR1 and CDR2: SGHNT and YYREEE (reference sequence). This CDR3 has 17 amino acids. J was trimmed by 6 bases and V by 4 bases; bases with no gene match: 14. The DNA for the CDR3 is TGTGCCAGCAGCACGCTAGGCATCGGGACAGGGGGCTTCGAGCAGTACTTC. Amino acids: CASSTLGIGTGGFEQYF.

This sequence joins TRBV5-1 and TRBJ1-6; D is possibly TRBD1 (6 bases). V dropped 5 bases and J dropped 7 bases, with 10 bases sitting between them. Germline CDR1 SGHRS, CDR2 YFSETQ. The CDR3 contains 13 residues. The CDR3 DNA reads as TGCGCCAGCAGTGGGGGGGCGAATTCACCCCTCCACTTT. Translation gives CASSGGANSPLHF.

The genes are TRBV30 and TRBJ2-5, with unresolved D. V lost 3 bases, J lost 5 bases, and 4 bases lay in between. CDR3 length equals 10 residues. CDR1 GTSNPN and CDR2 SVGIG come from the germline V gene (reference sequence). Here the CDR3 reads CAWSGETQYF. The CDR3 region has the DNA TGTGCCTGGAGCGGTGAGACCCAGTACTTC. The variable domain in full, with the rest retrieved from reference TRBV30 and TRBJ2-5, is SQTIHQWPATLVQPVGSPLSLECTVEGTSNPNLYWYRQAAGRGLQLLFYSVGIGQISSEVPQNLSASRPQDRQFILSSKKLLLSDSGFYLCAWSGETQYFGPGTRLLVL.

A word on this clone: Other DNA sequences of this sample code for an identical CDR3. The chain links TRBV7-9 to TRBJ1-1; no clear D. V gave up 2 bases and J gave up 1 base, with 8 bases separating them. The germline gives CDR1 SEHNR, CDR2 FQNEAQ (reference sequence). The CDR3 sequence is 14 residues long. CDR3 nucleotide sequence: TGTGCCAGCAGCTTATTGGCAGGGAACACTGAAGCTTTCTTT. Amino acids: CASSLLAGNTEAFF.

The CDR3 coding sequence is TGTGCCAGCATCGGGGACAGTGGCACCGGGGAGCTGTTTTTT. Translating gives CASIGDSGTGELFF. The chain is built from TRBV6-5 and TRBJ2-2; 7 positions agree with TRBD1. CDR1 MNHEY and CDR2 SVGAGI come from the germline V gene. The V segment lost 7 bases and the J segment 4 bases; nucleotides outside the gene matches: 6. The CDR3 contains 14 residues.

This sequence joins TRBV2 and TRBJ1-5; the match to TRBD1 covers 9 bases. The germline gives CDR1 SNHLY, CDR2 FYNNEI. V lost 5 bases and J lost 7; bases outside the gene matches: 9. This CDR3 comprises 15 residues. In nucleotides, the CDR3 is TGTGCCAGCAGTCCGGGACAGGGAGGTTGGCAGCCCCAGCATTTT. As protein: CASSPGQGGWQPQHF. Filled out from reference TRBV2 and TRBJ1-5, the complete variable domain reads EPEVTQTPSHQVTQMGQEVILRCVPISNHLYFYWYRQILGQKVEFLVSFYNNEISEKSEIFDDQFSVERPDGSNFTLKIRSTKLEDSAMYFCASSPGQGGWQPQHFGDGTRLSIL.

The V call is TRBV30, the J call TRBJ2-2; 7 bases agree with TRBD2. The V gene end was trimmed by 5 bases and the J gene end by 3 bases; junction bases not matched to a gene: 6. This CDR3 is 14 amino acids long. Germline V lookup: CDR1 GTSNPN, CDR2 SVGIG (reference sequence). CDR3 in DNA: TGTGCCTGGGTCCGGGGGGAGCACACCGGGGAGCTGTTTTTT. Translation: CAWVRGEHTGELFF.

The chain is built from TRBV14 and TRBJ1-3; D call uncertain. Per the germline V gene, CDR1 is SGHDN and CDR2 is FVKESK. This CDR3 contains 18 residues. V was clipped by 0 bases and J by 0 bases, with 15 bases between them. The CDR3 DNA reads as TGTGCCAGCAGCCAAGATCCCTCCCTGGCCTTCTCTGGAAACACCATATATTTT. This sequence encodes CASSQDPSLAFSGNTIYF.

The chain carries TRBV7-8 and TRBJ2-1, with 11 positions matching TRBD2. V lost 8 bases to trimming and J lost 4 bases; unmatched junction nucleotides: 4. The CDR3 runs 14 residues. From germline, CDR1 is SGHVS and CDR2 FQNEAQ. The CDR3 coding sequence is TGTGCCAGCGATAGCGGGAGGGAGTACAATGAGCAGTTCTTC. This sequence encodes CASDSGREYNEQFF.

The chain has TRBV21-1 and TRBJ2-4; TRBD2 is taken as the D call from the table, unchecked against the DNA. TRBV21-1 is a pseudogene. This CDR3 has 13 amino acids. CDR3 region: CASSTGAKNIQYF. In DNA form, the CDR3 reads TGTGCCAGCAGCACGGGAGCCAAAAACATTCAGTACTTC.

The rearrangement joins TRBV5-5 to TRBJ1-6; D unresolved. CDR1 and CDR2 (germline): SGHKS, YYEKEE (reference sequence). The ends were cut back, 4 bases at V and 2 bases at J, with 7 bases in the middle. This CDR3 comprises 14 residues. CDR3: CASSLYAYNSPLHF. In DNA, the CDR3 is TGTGCCAGCAGCCTTTATGCCTATAATTCACCCCTCCACTTT.

The chain combines TRBV5-4 with TRBJ2-2, with D perhaps TRBD1 (7 bases). V dropped 5 bases and J dropped 4 bases, with 15 bases sitting between them. Germline values: CDR1 SGHNT, CDR2 YYREEE (reference sequence). This CDR3 has 15 amino acids. CDR3 sequence reads: CASRTGQGGTGELFF. The CDR3 DNA follows: TGTGCCAGCAGGACGGGGCAGGGGGGCACCGGGGAGCTGTTTTTT.